These T cell receptor beta chains were read from a single sample in a study of blood T cell repertoires in COVID-19. Data came from immunoSEQ multiplex PCR; TCRdb stores just in-frame clones and leaves some out. The data show 150,000 to 200,000 clones, about 87% seen once. The specimen was peripheral blood. All receptors derive from a man aged 40-49 years with active or convalescent COVID-19. The CDR3 runs from the conserved cysteine through the conserved F or W. The order of the fields is D gene, V gene, clone size, J gene, CDR3 DNA, CDR3 protein. D genes are given only for firm matches. The listing skips clone size in some rows; elsewhere it reads once, few, many or a size class.

d_call: TRBD1; v_call: TRBV7-3; clone_size: -; j_call: TRBJ1-1; cdr3_nt: TGTGCCAGCAGCCCAACCCCCCGGGACAGGGGACAGAACACTGAAGCTTTCTTT; cdr3_aa: CASSPTPRDRGQNTEAFF
d_call: -; v_call: TRBV9; clone_size: -; j_call: TRBJ2-2; cdr3_nt: TGTGCCAGCAGCTCCCGGTGGGGGGGCGGCACCGGGGAGCTGTTTTTT; cdr3_aa: CASSSRWGGGTGELFF
d_call: TRBD1; v_call: TRBV5-4; clone_size: -; j_call: TRBJ1-4; cdr3_nt: TGTGCCAGCAGCTCCGGGACAGCAAGGGAAAAACTGTTTTTT; cdr3_aa: CASSSGTAREKLFF
d_call: TRBD1; v_call: TRBV13; clone_size: -; j_call: TRBJ1-3; cdr3_nt: TGTGCCAGCAGAACTACAGGGGGAGAAAGCTCTGGAAACACCATATATTTT; cdr3_aa: CASRTTGGESSGNTIYF
d_call: TRBD1; v_call: TRBV7-9; clone_size: -; j_call: TRBJ1-5; cdr3_nt: TGTGCCAGCAGCTTGGGACAGGGGCCCCAGCCCCAGCATTTT; cdr3_aa: CASSLGQGPQPQHF
d_call: -; v_call: TRBV7-2; clone_size: -; j_call: TRBJ1-1; cdr3_nt: TGTGCCAGCAGCTTAGGCGGCAGCATGAACACTGAAGCTTTCTTT; cdr3_aa: CASSLGGSMNTEAFF
d_call: -; v_call: TRBV28; clone_size: -; j_call: TRBJ1-2; cdr3_nt: TGTGCCAGCAGTTTAGGACACCGCTATGGCTACACCTTC; cdr3_aa: CASSLGHRYGYTF
d_call: -; v_call: TRBV19; clone_size: -; j_call: TRBJ1-1; cdr3_nt: TGTGCCAGTAGTGGGGGCAGGAGAGGCGGCACTGAAGCTTTCTTT; cdr3_aa: CASSGGRRGGTEAFF
d_call: TRBD2; v_call: TRBV27; clone_size: -; j_call: TRBJ2-2; cdr3_nt: TGTGCCAGCATTCTCAAAGCGGGGGGGCCCGGGGAGCTGTTTTTT; cdr3_aa: CASILKAGGPGELFF
d_call: TRBD1; v_call: TRBV18; clone_size: -; j_call: TRBJ1-2; cdr3_nt: TGTGCCAGCTCGACCGGGACAGGCCTTAACTATGGCTACACCTTC; cdr3_aa: CASSTGTGLNYGYTF
d_call: -; v_call: TRBV7-2; clone_size: -; j_call: TRBJ1-4; cdr3_nt: TGTGCCAGCAGCACCCGCCGGGGGGTTTTCGAAAAACTGTTTTTT; cdr3_aa: CASSTRRGVFEKLFF
d_call: -; v_call: TRBV7-9; clone_size: -; j_call: TRBJ2-7; cdr3_nt: TGTGCCAGCACCCCTATGCCCCAGGGTATCTACGAGCAGTACTTC; cdr3_aa: CASTPMPQGIYEQYF
d_call: -; v_call: TRBV5-1; clone_size: few; j_call: TRBJ2-3; cdr3_nt: TGCGCCAGCAGCTTGAATGGCGGCGTAAGCACAGATACGCAGTATTTT; cdr3_aa: CASSLNGGVSTDTQYF
d_call: TRBD1; v_call: TRBV10-2; clone_size: many; j_call: TRBJ1-5; cdr3_nt: TGCGCCAGCAGTGAGCCGACAGGGGGCTCGGGCAATCAGCCCCAGCATTTT; cdr3_aa: CASSEPTGGSGNQPQHF